The source of this T cell receptor beta chain is a study of CD8 T cells in ankylosing spondylitis. This clonotype was seen ten or more times. The CDR3 totals 14 residues. Looked up from germline, CDR1 is SGHDT and CDR2 is YYEEEE. The germline V and J ends were trimmed by 0 bases and 5 bases, with 12 bases remaining between them. In making TCR beta libraries, quantitative 5'-RACE with molecular barcodes was used. TCRdb reprocessed the 5' RACE reads with MiXCR, giving one entry per CDR3 protein. The sample shows under 300,000 distinct CDR3 sequences, 7.5% to 9% of them seen only once. This TCR was sampled from a male donor with ankylosing spondylitis or in good health (not recorded which). The sample comprised blood, either unsorted or a sorted T cell fraction (not recorded which). This chain uses TRBV5-6 with TRBJ2-7, with D tentatively TRBD2 (7 bases). The CDR3 sequence: CASSLVGGDNEQYF. In nucleotides, the CDR3 is TGTGCCAGCAGCTTGGTGGGGGGGGACAACGAGCAGTACTTC.